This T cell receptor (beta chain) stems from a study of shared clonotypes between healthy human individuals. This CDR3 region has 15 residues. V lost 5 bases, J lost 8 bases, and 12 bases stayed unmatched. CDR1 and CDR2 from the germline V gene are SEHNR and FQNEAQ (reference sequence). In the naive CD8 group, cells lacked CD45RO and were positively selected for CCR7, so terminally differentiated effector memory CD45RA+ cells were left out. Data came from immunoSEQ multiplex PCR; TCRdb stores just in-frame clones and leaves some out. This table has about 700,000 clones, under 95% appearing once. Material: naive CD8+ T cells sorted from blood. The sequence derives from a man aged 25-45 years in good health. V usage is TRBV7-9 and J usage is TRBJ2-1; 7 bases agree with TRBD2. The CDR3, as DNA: TGTGCCAGCAGCCCACGGGCGGGAGACACCGATGAGCAGTTCTTC. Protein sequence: CASSPRAGDTDEQFF.